These T cell receptor beta chains were read from a single sample in a study of regulatory T cells in long-lasting Graves disease. In TCRdb, the multiplex PCR reads were re-called with MiXCR into one record per CDR3 protein. The sample includes about 660,000 distinct CDR3 sequences, around 30% seen only once; the top ten take 42%. The sample in question was peripheral blood mononuclear cells (PBMCs), obtained when the disease was refractory, from a patient treated with antithyroid drugs. These receptors were taken from a female donor with Graves disease. Both conserved end residues are part of each CDR3. The order of the fields is CDR3 length, V gene, clone size, D gene, J gene, CDR3 protein, CDR3 DNA. A D gene is named only where the DNA matches it firmly. For some rows the clone size is stated as once, few or many, or as a class when expanded; others skip it.

>16|TRBV5-6|many|TRBD2|TRBJ2-5
CASSLDLAGDQETQYF
TGTGCCAGCAGCTTAGATCTAGCGGGGGACCAAGAGACCCAGTACTTC
>15|TRBV12-3/TRBV12-4|many|-|TRBJ2-7
CASSLYGVLPYEQYF
TGTGCCAGCAGTTTATACGGGGTGTTGCCCTACGAGCAGTACTTC
>16|TRBV5-4|-|-|TRBJ1-4
CASSSGTFATNEKLFF
TGTGCCAGCAGCTCCGGGACCTTTGCAACTAATGAAAAACTGTTTTTT
>15|TRBV2|many|TRBD2|TRBJ2-5
CASKKGSGSWETQYF
TGTGCCAGCAAGAAGGGTAGCGGGAGTTGGGAGACCCAGTACTTC
>15|TRBV14|-|-|TRBJ2-7
CASSQAGWDGDEQYF
TGTGCCAGCAGCCAAGCTGGGTGGGATGGGGACGAGCAGTACTTC
>15|TRBV27|-|-|TRBJ1-2
CASSLLTGGGYGYTF
TGTGCCAGCAGTTTATTGACAGGCGGAGGCTATGGCTACACCTTC
>12|TRBV29-1|many|-|TRBJ1-1
CSVEMSWTEAFF
TGCAGCGTTGAAATGAGTTGGACTGAAGCTTTCTTT
>13|TRBV13|-|TRBD1|TRBJ2-7
CASRRQGAGEQYF
TGTGCCAGCAGGCGGCAGGGGGCAGGCGAGCAGTACTTC
>16|TRBV3-1|-|-|TRBJ1-6
CASSQASSSYNSPLHF
TGTGCCAGCAGCCAAGCATCAAGCTCCTATAATTCACCCCTCCACTTT
>15|TRBV7-9|many|TRBD1|TRBJ1-2
CASSPDRGRGYGYTF
TGTGCCAGCAGCCCTGACAGGGGAAGAGGCTATGGCTACACCTTC
>15|TRBV3-1|few|-|TRBJ2-7
CASSPRMEASYEQYF
TGTGCCAGCAGCCCCCGGATGGAGGCGTCCTACGAGCAGTACTTC
>16|TRBV29-1|once|TRBD1|TRBJ1-4
CSVEGITGEREEKLFF
TGCAGCGTTGAAGGAATCACAGGGGAGCGGGAGGAAAAACTGTTTTTT
>14|TRBV20-1|few|TRBD2|TRBJ2-2
CSAQLSGSDGELFF
TGCAGTGCCCAACTTAGCGGGAGTGACGGGGAGCTGTTTTTT
>17|TRBV16|-|TRBD1|TRBJ1-3
CASSQGRQGAFGNTIYF
TGTGCCAGCAGCCAAGGCCGCCAGGGGGCATTTGGAAACACCATATATTTT
>12|TRBV9|-|-|TRBJ2-2
CASSVGIGELFF
TGTGCCAGCAGCGTAGGAATCGGGGAGCTGTTTTTT
>17|TRBV6-2/TRBV6-3|few|TRBD2|TRBJ2-1
CASSELAGGLSYNEQFF
TGTGCCAGCAGTGAACTAGCGGGAGGGCTTTCCTACAATGAGCAGTTCTTC
>15|TRBV6-1|-|TRBD1|TRBJ1-1
CASRHLQGAGAEAFF
TGTGCCAGCAGACACTTACAGGGGGCTGGGGCTGAAGCTTTCTTT
>12|TRBV6-2/TRBV6-3|many|-|TRBJ2-5
CASEDWKETQYF
TGTGCCAGCGAAGACTGGAAAGAGACCCAGTACTTC
>15|TRBV6-1|many|-|TRBJ1-5
CASSERSLSNQPQHF
TGTGCCAGCAGTGAAAGGTCTTTGAGCAATCAGCCCCAGCATTTT
>13|TRBV6-2/TRBV6-3|-|-|TRBJ2-4
CASTIGPGDIQYF
TGTGCCAGCACTATCGGACCGGGGGACATTCAGTACTTC
>17|TRBV7-9|-|TRBD1|TRBJ1-5
CASSSATGAGGNRPQHF
TGTGCCAGCAGCAGCGCGACAGGGGCAGGGGGCAATCGGCCCCAGCATTTT
>11|TRBV28|many|-|TRBJ1-1
CASSRRDTAFF
TGTGCCAGCAGCCGCCGGGACACGGCTTTCTTT
>15|TRBV12-3/TRBV12-4|-|TRBD2|TRBJ2-3
CASSPTSDRTDTQYF
TGTGCCAGCAGTCCTACTAGCGACCGCACAGATACGCAGTATTTT
>15|TRBV27|-|TRBD2|TRBJ2-1
CASSHGLAGANEQFF
TGTGCCAGCAGTCACGGACTAGCGGGAGCCAATGAGCAGTTCTTC
>14|TRBV28|many|-|TRBJ1-1
CASSSPGGIPEAFF
TGTGCCAGCAGTTCCCCGGGCGGGATCCCTGAAGCTTTCTTT
>15|TRBV5-1|few|-|TRBJ2-5
CASSSLRGGGETQYF
TGCGCCAGCAGCAGCCTCCGGGGCGGAGGAGAGACCCAGTACTTC
>15|TRBV20-1|few|-|TRBJ1-5
CSARDFRQSNQPQHF
TGCAGTGCTAGAGATTTCCGACAGAGCAATCAGCCCCAGCATTTT
>16|TRBV5-1|-|TRBD1|TRBJ1-2
CASSLVTGGADYGYTF
TGTGCCAGCAGCTTGGTGACAGGGGGCGCAGACTATGGCTACACCTTC
>15|TRBV27|-|TRBD1|TRBJ2-3
CASSDGQGAIDTQYF
TGTGCCAGCAGTGACGGGCAGGGGGCGATAGATACGCAGTATTTT
>13|TRBV29-1|few|-|TRBJ2-7
CSVVPPGIHEQYF
TGCAGCGTTGTACCCCCGGGGATCCACGAGCAGTACTTC
>14|TRBV4-1|-|-|TRBJ1-1
CASSQGPSYTEAFF
TGCGCCAGCAGCCAAGGGCCTAGTTACACTGAAGCTTTCTTT